This T cell receptor (beta chain) appears in the sequencing data of a study of CD8 T cells in ankylosing spondylitis. As regards this clonotype: What it binds is not known.

Researchers built TCR beta libraries using quantitative 5'-RACE with molecular barcodes. TCRdb analysed the 5' RACE reads with MiXCR anew, one entry per CDR3 protein. The sample yields about 250,000 distinct CDR3 sequences, 30% to 35% seen once. Study outcomes and limitations: Disease-linked clones were CD8+ and relatively rare in peripheral blood. Characteristic, it appeared, of ankylosing spondylitis blood was a TCR beta motif of seven or eight highly homologous variants. It was reported that disease-linked clones were significantly enriched in matched ankylosing spondylitis synovial fluid.

This CDR3 is built from 15 residues. CDR1 is SGHVS and CDR2 is FNYEAQ in the germline V gene. V was shortened by 1 base and J by 1 base, with 10 bases between the two germline ends. The source of this sequence is a male donor with ankylosing spondylitis or in good health (not recorded which). The V gene is TRBV7-6, the J gene TRBJ1-1; tentative D call: TRBD1 (6 bases). Material: blood, either unsorted or a sorted T cell fraction (not recorded which). The CDR3 sequence is CASSLGQGWNTEAFF. CDR3 coding DNA: TGTGCCAGCAGCTTAGGGCAGGGGTGGAACACTGAAGCTTTCTTT.